Listed here are 2 T cell receptor beta chains from one sample, sequenced in a study of shared clonotypes between healthy human individuals. Assay used: immunoSEQ multiplex PCR; TCRdb lists only in-frame clones, some missing. The table includes a few million clones, 90% to 95% detected once. The sequencing input was naive CD4+ T cells from PBMCs. Sample subset: CD45RA+ positively selected. These receptors all stem from a man aged 18 to 29 in good health. Some clones in this sample may be carry-over from other donors' samples.

The rearrangement joins TRBV28 to TRBJ2-5; 13 positions match TRBD2. The CDR3 totals 14 residues. From germline, CDR1 is MDHEN and CDR2 SYDVKM. The J segment lost 4 bases and the V segment lost 7 bases, leaving 3 bases of the junction unmatched. DNA of the CDR3: TGTGCCAGCAAGGGACTAGCGGGAACAGAGACCCAGTACTTC. Translation: CASKGLAGTETQYF.

This chain links TRBV28 with TRBJ1-4, with D possibly matching TRBD1 (5 bases). V lost 5 bases, J lost 3 bases, and 10 bases lay in between. The CDR3 runs 14 residues. From germline, CDR1 is MDHEN and CDR2 SYDVKM. This chain's CDR3 is CASSGGAPNEKLFF. CDR3 DNA: TGTGCCAGCAGTGGAGGGGCCCCTAATGAAAAACTGTTTTTT.